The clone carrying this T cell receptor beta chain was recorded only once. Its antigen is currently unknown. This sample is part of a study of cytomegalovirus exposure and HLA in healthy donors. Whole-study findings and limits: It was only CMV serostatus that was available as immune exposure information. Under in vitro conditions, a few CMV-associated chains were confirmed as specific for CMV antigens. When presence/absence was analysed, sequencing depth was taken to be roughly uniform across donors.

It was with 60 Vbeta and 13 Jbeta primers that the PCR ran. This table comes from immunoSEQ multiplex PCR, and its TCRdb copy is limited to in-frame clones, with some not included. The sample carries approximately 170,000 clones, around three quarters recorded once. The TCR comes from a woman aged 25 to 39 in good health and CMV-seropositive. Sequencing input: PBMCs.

CDR3 nucleotide sequence: TGTGCCAGCAACGAGGCGGCTAGCGCGTCCTACGAGCAGTACTTC. This translates into CASNEAASASYEQYF. V is TRBV11-2 and J is TRBJ2-7, with D tentatively TRBD2 (6 bases). Germline V gene sequence: CDR1 SGHAT, CDR2 FQNNGV. Trimming pared 7 bases from V and 1 base from J, leaving 17 bases between. The CDR3 totals 15 residues. The variable domain in full, with the rest retrieved from reference TRBV11-2 and TRBJ2-7, is EAGVAQSPRYKIIEKRQSVAFWCNPISGHATLYWYQQILGQGPKLLIQFQNNGVVDDSQLPKDRFSAERLKGVDSTLKIQPAKLEDSAVYLCASNEAASASYEQYFGPGTRLTVT.